The 4 T cell receptor beta chains in this list originate from one sample, sequenced in a study of T cell responses to AZD1222 COVID-19 vaccine (TCRdb year 2021). The method was the immunoSEQ multiplex PCR assay. The table was pulled from immuneACCESS by TCRdb, which kept in-frame rearrangements only. Such tables lose some clones; where checked, under half of the loss comes from unresolved V genes, and the rest has no known cause. In this sample the table shows some 180,000 clones, about 92% of which occur a single time. Of the sample, 3.5% to 4% falls within the top ten clones. In light of the paper, this sample's time point label describes: about 28 days (+/-7) after the second vaccine dose. The intended sense of this specimen's treatment or condition label: meningococcal conjugate vaccine given as trial control. The source was peripheral blood, collected 28 days after the second dose of the MenACWY control vaccine. The receptors were sampled from an adult who received the MenACWY meningococcal vaccine as a control.

The gene calls are TRBV7-9 and TRBJ2-5, with 8 bases identical to TRBD1. V gave up 6 bases and J gave up 5 bases; unmatched junction bases: 11. This CDR3 is built from 15 residues. In germline, CDR1 is SEHNR, CDR2 FQNEAQ (reference sequence). The CDR3 spells CASSGTRTGYETQYF. DNA for the CDR3: TGTGCCAGCAGTGGGACCCGGACAGGGTACGAGACCCAGTACTTC.

The V gene is TRBV1, the J gene TRBJ2-3; the table's D call TRBD2 went unverified against the DNA. TRBV1 is a documented pseudogene. This CDR3 has 16 amino acids. DNA of the CDR3: TGCACCAGCAGCCAAGCCCAGCGGGAAAGCACAGATACGCAGTATTTT. Translated, it gives CTSSQAQRESTDTQYF.

This clone came up a few times. V usage is TRBV14 and J usage is TRBJ2-6; D may be TRBD1 (5 bases). This CDR3 region has 18 residues. Germline lookup yields CDR1 SGHDN and CDR2 FVKESK. With 1 base removed from V and 0 bases from J, the gap between germline ends came to 13 bases. CDR3 sequence (DNA): TGTGCCAGCAGCCAAGGGGGCGGATGGGGCTCTGGGGCCAACGTCCTGACTTTC. Amino acid sequence: CASSQGGGWGSGANVLTF.

In this sample, this clone turned up once. This rearrangement joins TRBV27 to TRBJ1-5; tentative D call: TRBD1 (5 bases). Germline lookup yields CDR1 MNHEY and CDR2 SMNVEV (reference sequence). The CDR3 is 12 residues long. The V end lost 7 bases, the J end lost 4 bases, and 8 bases lay between the germline ends. The CDR3 DNA reads TGTGCCAGCAAAGAGGGGAATCAGCCCCAGCATTTT. Translated, it gives CASKEGNQPQHF.